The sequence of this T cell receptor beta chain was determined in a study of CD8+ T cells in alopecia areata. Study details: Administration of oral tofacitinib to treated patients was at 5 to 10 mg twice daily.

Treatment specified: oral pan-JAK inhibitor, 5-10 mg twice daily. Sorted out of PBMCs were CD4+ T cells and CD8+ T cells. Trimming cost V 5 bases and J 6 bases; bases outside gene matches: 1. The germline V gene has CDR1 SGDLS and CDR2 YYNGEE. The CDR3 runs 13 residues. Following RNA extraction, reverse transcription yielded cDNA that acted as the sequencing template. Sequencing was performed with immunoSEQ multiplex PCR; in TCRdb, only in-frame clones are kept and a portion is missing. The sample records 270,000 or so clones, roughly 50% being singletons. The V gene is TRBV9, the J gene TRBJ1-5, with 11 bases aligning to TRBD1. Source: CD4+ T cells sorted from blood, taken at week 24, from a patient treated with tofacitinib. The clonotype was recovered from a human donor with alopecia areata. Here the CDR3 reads CASRDRGLQPQHF. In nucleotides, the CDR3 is TGTGCCAGCAGGGACAGGGGGCTTCAGCCCCAGCATTTT.